This T cell receptor (beta chain) was sequenced during a study of blood T cell repertoires in COVID-19. Overall study: The United States, Italy and Spain were the sources of the acute and convalescent COVID-19 samples. T cells, B-cell-depleted T cells, or PBMCs provided the cDNA or gDNA that served as material.

With V trimmed by 9 bases and J by 8 bases, 15 bases remained unmatched. Germline V gene sequence: CDR1 MNHEY, CDR2 SVGAGI. The CDR3 has 14 residues. This clone has just a few counts. Authors' analysis steps: The assay estimated nucleated cells by amplifying reference gene primers. Some clones are missing from TCRdb's copy, which holds only in-frame ones; the method was immunoSEQ multiplex PCR. V and J calls and clone size come straight from that table; D and trimming were deduced from the DNA. Here the sample spans roughly 73,000 clones, over 75% being singletons. The sequence derives from a man between 65 and 85 years old with active or convalescent COVID-19. V is TRBV6-5 and J is TRBJ1-2, with TRBD1 matching 7 bases. Sequenced: peripheral blood. The CDR3: CASRAGGMKVGYTF. The CDR3 DNA is TGTGCCAGTCGGGCAGGGGGTATGAAGGTGGGCTACACCTTC.